This paragraph reports one T cell receptor (beta chain). TCRdb reprocessed the 5' RACE reads via MiXCR and lists one record per CDR3 protein. The table records 400,000 or so distinct CDR3 sequences, roughly 9% of them present only once. The CDR3 has 13 residues. V lost 3 bases and J lost 2, with 8 bases in between. The V gene's germline CDR1 is DFQATT and CDR2 SNEGSKA (reference sequence). These data belong to a study of identical twins. This receptor was obtained from a woman aged 45-65 years in good health. The V call is TRBV20-1, the J call TRBJ1-3; a weak D match, TRBD1 (5 bases). The sample taken for sequencing was naive T cells sorted from blood. CDR3 in amino acids: CSARGGTGNTIYF. The CDR3 DNA reads TGCAGTGCTAGGGGGGGTACTGGAAACACCATATATTTT.